The 14 T cell receptor beta chains in this list originate from one sample, sequenced in a study of a mutant IDH1 vaccine in newly diagnosed glioma (dated by TCRdb to about 2021). Antigen specificity for these receptors is unknown. Library preparation was by the immunoSEQ multiplex PCR assay. TCRdb re-hosts the immuneACCESS table, in-frame sequences only. Its copies lack some clones; in the studies checked, an unresolved V gene accounts for under half of them, and the cause for the rest is not known. Across this sample there are 50,000 to 65,000 clones, with roughly 91% seen only once. The ten largest clones add up to under 2.5% of the sample. The time point label on this specimen signifies: week 11, during vaccination. A 20-mer mutant IDH1 peptide at 300 micrograms in Montanide made up each vaccine dose, which was injected subcutaneously together with topical imiquimod. The sequences come from PBMCs, collected from a glioma patient whose treatment included an IDH1 peptide vaccine. All receptors come from a man aged 50 to 60 with glioma.

The chain recombines TRBV5-1 with TRBJ1-1, with a possible D match to TRBD1 (5 bases). Germline V gives CDR1 SGHRS, CDR2 YFSETQ. V lost 2 bases and J lost 4, with 15 bases in between. The CDR3 is 15 residues long. CDR3 loop: CASSFGGGWVTEAFF. The CDR3 DNA is TGCGCCAGCAGCTTCGGTGGGGGATGGGTCACTGAAGCTTTCTTT.

The chain employs TRBV28 and TRBJ2-3; D is possibly TRBD1 (5 bases). Deletions cut 5 bases from V and 2 bases from J, with 20 bases between. This CDR3 is 17 amino acids long. Germline loops: CDR1 MDHEN, CDR2 SYDVKM. The CDR3: CASSPQTVYRYTDTQYF. The DNA of the CDR3 is TGTGCCAGCAGTCCACAGACAGTCTATCGTTACACAGATACGCAGTATTTT.

This clone occurred a few times. V and J are TRBV25-1 and TRBJ2-1, with D unresolved. V was pared by 3 bases and J by 4 bases, with 7 bases between. The CDR3 sequence is 13 residues long. The germline V gene has CDR1 MGHDK and CDR2 SYGVNS. The CDR3 region is CASSDTEYNEQFF. The CDR3 DNA is TGTGCCAGCAGTGATACTGAATACAATGAGCAGTTCTTC.

Notes on this clone: This sample includes further DNA sequences coding for the same CDR3. The chain uses TRBV27 and TRBJ2-7; TRBD1 agrees at 9 bases. The CDR3 is 14 residues long. Germline CDR1 reads MNHEY; CDR2 reads SMNVEV (reference sequence). V dropped 5 bases and J dropped 2; count of bases not matched to a gene: 4. The CDR3 is CASSPGTGPYEQYF. Here the CDR3 DNA reads TGTGCCAGCAGTCCCGGGACAGGGCCCTACGAGCAGTACTTC.

This rearrangement joins TRBV5-6 to TRBJ1-1, with D possibly matching TRBD1 (5 bases). Per the germline V gene, CDR1 is SGHDT and CDR2 is YYEEEE. This CDR3 is built from 15 residues. Trimming removed 4 bases at V and 1 base at J, with 14 bases between. CDR3 loop: CASSLGPQTNTEAFF. CDR3 nucleotides: TGTGCCAGCAGCCTGGGACCCCAGACGAACACTGAAGCTTTCTTT.

This sequence joins TRBV4-3 and TRBJ1-5; D unclear. V lost 1 base, J lost 7 bases, and 14 bases lay in between. This CDR3 is 15 amino acids long. From germline, CDR1 is LGHNA and CDR2 YSLEER. The CDR3 loop reads CASSQVLEGRQPQHF. Here the CDR3 DNA reads TGCGCCAGCAGCCAAGTTCTGGAGGGCAGGCAGCCCCAGCATTTT.

The gene calls are TRBV30 and TRBJ1-5; D gene unclear. Per the germline V gene, CDR1 is GTSNPN and CDR2 is SVGIG (reference sequence). The CDR3 contains 12 residues. Trimming took off 3 bases at V and 6 bases at J, with 9 bases between the two ends. CDR3 sequence (DNA): TGTGCCTGGAGCGCCGGTAGTCAGCCCCAGCATTTT. It is translated as CAWSAGSQPQHF.

This sequence joins TRBV15 and TRBJ2-5; TRBD1 might be the D (6 bases). The germline V gene has CDR1 LNHNV and CDR2 YYDKDF (reference sequence). The CDR3 totals 16 residues. The V end was cut by 2 bases, the J end by 3 bases, with 16 bases between. In nucleotides, the CDR3 is TGTGCCACCAGCAGAACTCACGGGACACGGGAAGAGACCCAGTACTTC. It specifies CATSRTHGTREETQYF.

The chain joins TRBV5-6 to TRBJ2-3; D is undetermined. Between the trimmed V and J ends, which lost 7 bases and 4 bases, there was a span of 16 bases. This CDR3 is built from 14 residues. The germline gives CDR1 SGHDT, CDR2 YYEEEE. This CDR3 is CASGLGWASDTQYF. As DNA, the CDR3 is TGTGCCAGCGGGCTCGGTTGGGCCTCAGATACGCAGTATTTT.

The V gene is TRBV27, the J gene TRBJ2-7; 9 bases are a match to TRBD1. CDR1 and CDR2 (germline): MNHEY, SMNVEV (reference sequence). Unmatched junction bases numbered 13, after V lost 6 bases and J lost 4 bases. The CDR3 has 16 amino acids. The CDR3 spells CASRLVGGTGLYEQYF. CDR3 sequence (DNA): TGTGCCAGCAGACTCGTCGGAGGGACAGGGCTTTACGAGCAGTACTTC.

The chain links TRBV19 to TRBJ1-2; 7 bases are shared with TRBD1. Germline CDR1 is LNHDA and CDR2 is SQIVND (reference sequence). The CDR3 is 12 amino acids. V trimming: 8 bases; J trimming: 4 bases; junction bases outside the gene matches: 4. The CDR3 loop is CASATGLYGYTF. The CDR3 nucleotides read TGTGCCAGTGCGACAGGGCTCTATGGCTACACCTTC.

This clone was found a few times. The chain joins TRBV5-6 to TRBJ1-5, with D unresolved. This CDR3 comprises 14 residues. The germline V gene has CDR1 SGHDT and CDR2 YYEEEE. Trimming removed 0 bases from V and 4 bases from J, with 8 bases in between. CDR3 sequence reads: CASSLGMVNQPQHF. CDR3 in DNA: TGTGCCAGCAGCTTGGGCATGGTAAATCAGCCCCAGCATTTT.

The rearrangement uses TRBV7-2 and TRBJ1-1; weak D call: TRBD1 (5 bases). Trimming cost V 4 bases and J 8 bases, with 17 bases left between them. The CDR3 covers 14 residues. CDR1 SGHTA and CDR2 FQGNSA come from the germline V gene. The CDR3 DNA follows: TGTGCCAGCAGCTCCGGACACCCGACGGGAGAAGCTTTCTTT. Amino acids: CASSSGHPTGEAFF.

The rearrangement joins TRBV6-5 to TRBJ1-1; no clear D. Trimming removed 6 bases from V and 1 base from J, with 12 bases in between. Germline V gene lookup returns CDR1 MNHEY and CDR2 SVGAGI. CDR3 length: 14 residues. The chain's CDR3 is CASSRFEGNTEAFF. The CDR3 DNA reads as TGTGCCAGCAGCCGCTTTGAGGGGAACACTGAAGCTTTCTTT.